What follows are 22 T cell receptor beta chains derived from one specimen sequenced in a study of post-analysis software for immune sequencing data. Their antigen targets remain unknown. Broader study findings: Comparison of patients with controls showed about 5 TRBV segments more frequent in patients, TRBV5-6, TRBV5-1 and TRBV20-1 among them.

Libraries were made from TCR beta cDNA, and they carried unique molecular identifiers. TCRdb redid the calling of the PCR reads with MiXCR, one entry per CDR3 protein. The data contain around 710,000 distinct CDR3 sequences, roughly 46% of them singletons. Source material: blood. The receptor set was obtained from a girl between 5 and 17 years old with multiple sclerosis.

The chain is built from TRBV7-8 and TRBJ2-5; possibly TRBD2 for D (6 bases). Germline values: CDR1 SGHVS, CDR2 FQNEAQ. Trimming removed 2 bases at V and 11 bases at J, with 18 bases between. This CDR3 has 14 amino acids. The CDR3 loop is CASSLNRGPGEQYF. CDR3 DNA: TGTGCCAGCAGCTTAAATAGGGGTCCGGGGGAGCAGTACTTC.

There are a few counts of this clonotype. This chain uses TRBV7-2 with TRBJ2-3, with 7 bases identical to TRBD2. Germline V CDR1 and CDR2: SGHTA, FQGNSA. The trim removed 1 base at V and 3 bases at J, leaving 4 bases unmatched. The CDR3 spans 15 residues. The CDR3, as DNA: TGTGCCAGCAGCTTAGATTCGGGAGGTACAGATACGCAGTATTTT. This translates into CASSLDSGGTDTQYF.

V and J are TRBV6-6 and TRBJ2-1, with D unresolved. The CDR3 contains 14 residues. Trimming shortened V by 0 bases and J by 5 bases, and 8 bases separated the two germline ends. CDR1 is MNHNY and CDR2 is SVGAGI in the germline V gene (reference sequence). The DNA for the CDR3 is TGTGCCAGCAGTTACTCAGGGATCAACAATGAGCAGTTCTTC. Its translation: CASSYSGINNEQFF.

This clonotype was counted between two and nine times. The chain is built from TRBV15 and TRBJ1-2; tentatively, D is TRBD1 (5 bases). The length of the CDR3 is 14 residues. V gave up 2 bases and J gave up 4 bases, with 11 bases separating them. CDR1 is LNHNV, CDR2 YYDKDF, per germline (reference sequence). The CDR3 bases are TGTGCCACCAGCAGATCCGGGACTATCTATGGCTACACCTTC. Amino acids: CATSRSGTIYGYTF.

This clonotype was seen just once. The rearrangement links TRBV5-1 to TRBJ1-1; D remains unclear. Germline CDR1 reads SGHRS; CDR2 reads YFSETQ. This CDR3 is 16 amino acids long. The V end was cut by 0 bases, the J end by 4 bases, with 16 bases between. This CDR3 reads CASSLDGRSFGTEAFF. The CDR3 DNA is TGCGCCAGCAGCTTGGATGGCAGGTCATTTGGCACTGAAGCTTTCTTT. The variable domain in full, with the rest retrieved from reference TRBV5-1 and TRBJ1-1, is KAGVTQTPRYLIKTRGQQVTLSCSPISGHRSVSWYQQTPGQGLQFLFEYFSETQRNKGNFPGRFSGRQFSNSRSEMNVSTLELGDSALYLCASSLDGRSFGTEAFFGQGTRLTVV.

This clonotype occurred once. The rearrangement links TRBV4-3 to TRBJ2-4, with TRBD2 as a possible D gene (6 bases). The end of the DNA is better explained by TRBJ2-7, so the J call may be wrong. The V gene's germline CDR1 is LGHNA and CDR2 YSLEER. This CDR3 has 14 residues. CDR3 DNA sequence: TGCGCCAGCAGCCAAGACCTCCGGGGGTACGAGCAGTACTTC. Translating it yields CASSQDLRGYEQYF.

The chain couples TRBV7-6 to TRBJ2-1; tentatively, D is TRBD1 (6 bases). The CDR3 covers 13 residues. V was clipped by 5 bases and J by 10 bases, with 15 bases between them. Germline V gene lookup returns CDR1 SGHVS and CDR2 FNYEAQ. The CDR3 sequence: CASSGWDTSEQFF. Here the CDR3 DNA reads TGTGCCAGCAGCGGGTGGGACACAAGCGAGCAGTTCTTC.

The chain links TRBV6-5 to TRBJ2-5, with 8 bases lining up with TRBD1. CDR1 and CDR2 (germline): MNHEY, SVGAGI. The CDR3 totals 15 residues. V trimming: 4 bases; J trimming: 4 bases; junction bases outside the gene matches: 8. Written as DNA, the CDR3 is TGTGCCAGCAGTTTCCCCGGACAGGGTCGAGAGACCCAGTACTTC. It encodes CASSFPGQGRETQYF.

V gene TRBV28 combines with J gene TRBJ2-1; 13 nucleotides align to TRBD2. J was trimmed by 6 bases and V by 4 bases; bases with no gene match: 6. This CDR3 is 16 amino acids long. CDR1 MDHEN and CDR2 SYDVKM come from the germline V gene. The CDR3 DNA reads as TGTGCCAGCAGTTCCCTCGGGACTAGCGGGATCAATGAGCAGTTCTTC. It encodes CASSSLGTSGINEQFF.

This clonotype was recorded many times. An end of the junction differs from the germline gene, which may be a read error. The chain combines TRBV3-1 with TRBJ1-2; possible D gene TRBD1, 6 bases. The germline V gene has CDR1 LGHDT and CDR2 YNNKEL (reference sequence). The length of the CDR3 is 13 residues. The CDR3 region has the DNA TGCGCCAGCAGCCAAGGGGGTAACTATGGCTACACCTTC. It specifies CASSQGGNYGYTF.

The J gene is TRBJ1-2, the V gene TRBV12-3 or TRBV12-4; 11 positions match TRBD1. The CDR3 runs 14 residues. V shed 6 bases and J 7 bases; nucleotides not matched to a gene: 7. CDR3 in DNA: TGTGCCAGCAGCCAGGGACAGGGGGTAGTTGGCTACACCTTC. It specifies CASSQGQGVVGYTF.

This clonotype was counted a few times. V gene TRBV20-1 combines with J gene TRBJ2-4; 11 bases match TRBD2. Losses at the gene ends were 0 bases for V and 0 bases for J; bases not matched to a gene: 10. Germline CDR1 reads DFQATT; CDR2 reads SNEGSKA (reference sequence). This CDR3 spans 19 amino acids. The CDR3 DNA is TGCAGTGCTAGAGATCTTCTAGCGGGAGGACAAATAGCCAAAAACATTCAGTACTTC. As protein: CSARDLLAGGQIAKNIQYF.

This clonotype was recorded at least ten times. V is TRBV25-1 and J is TRBJ2-3; 10 bases are shared with TRBD2. The CDR3 consists of 14 residues. V was clipped by 4 bases and J by 3 bases; unmatched bases: 1. The germline CDR1 and CDR2 sequences are MGHDK and SYGVNS. Here the CDR3 reads CASSASGRTDTQYF. For the CDR3, the DNA is TGTGCCAGCAGTGCTAGCGGGAGAACAGATACGCAGTATTTT.

This chain joins TRBV7-6 and TRBJ2-1; TRBD2 is a possible D gene (5 bases). The V end was cut by 1 base, the J end by 5 bases, with 15 bases between. Germline lookup yields CDR1 SGHVS and CDR2 FNYEAQ. The CDR3 totals 16 residues. CDR3 loop: CASSLVSAESHNEQFF. CDR3 nucleotide sequence: TGTGCCAGCAGCTTAGTGTCAGCGGAGAGCCACAATGAGCAGTTCTTC.

The chain carries TRBV10-3 and TRBJ2-1; perhaps TRBD1 as D (6 bases). The germline V gene has CDR1 ENHRY and CDR2 SYGVKD. This CDR3 is built from 13 residues. V gave up 3 bases and J gave up 5 bases, with 8 bases separating them. CDR3 nucleotide sequence: TGTGCCATCAGTGAACACAGGGACAATGAGCAGTTCTTC. Protein: CAISEHRDNEQFF.

CDR3 residues: CASSYSEGRVTDTQYF. CDR3 nucleotides: TGTGCCAGCAGTTACTCGGAGGGGAGGGTGACAGATACGCAGTATTTT. The V gene is TRBV6-6, the J gene TRBJ2-3, with 7 bases identical to TRBD2. Germline V gene lookup returns CDR1 MNHNY and CDR2 SVGAGI (reference sequence). The CDR3 runs to 16 residues. J was trimmed by 3 bases and V by 0 bases; bases with no gene match: 6.

This clonotype occurred a few times. V usage is TRBV4-1 and J usage is TRBJ2-7; possibly TRBD1 for D (6 bases). Germline loops: CDR1 MGHRA, CDR2 YSYEKL. The V and J ends lost 4 bases and 3 bases respectively, with 19 bases between them. The CDR3 contains 16 residues. The CDR3 coding sequence is TGCGCCAGCAGCCTTACTAGTGGCAGGGGCGACTACGAGCAGTACTTC. Translation gives CASSLTSGRGDYEQYF.

The J gene is TRBJ2-1, the V gene TRBV7-2, with no clear D. The length of the CDR3 is 12 residues. The ends were cut back, 5 bases at V and 9 bases at J, with 11 bases in the middle. CDR1 is SGHTA, CDR2 FQGNSA, per germline. CDR3 in amino acids: CASSPLRSEQFF. The CDR3 DNA follows: TGTGCCAGCAGCCCCCTTCGAAGTGAGCAGTTCTTC.

V usage is TRBV6-5 and J usage is TRBJ2-5, with D possibly called TRBD1 or TRBD2 (6 bases each). The better agreement between TRBJ2-7 and the DNA end casts doubt on the J call. Germline-derived CDR1 and CDR2 are MNHEY and SVGAGI. The CDR3 runs 15 residues. The CDR3: CASSGRGDGSYEQYF. The CDR3 DNA follows: TGTGCCAGCAGTGGTAGGGGGGACGGGTCTTACGAGCAGTACTTC.

The rearrangement uses TRBV7-9 and TRBJ2-7; D is unresolved. Looked up from germline, CDR1 is SEHNR and CDR2 is FQNEAQ (reference sequence). The V end was cut by 4 bases, the J end by 1 base, with 8 bases between. CDR3 length equals 13 residues. The CDR3 nucleotides read TGTGCCAGCAGCTCTCGGCGGTCCTACGAGCAGTACTTC. Its translation is CASSSRRSYEQYF.

The gene calls are TRBV9 and TRBJ1-2; D perhaps matches TRBD1 (6 bases). In germline, CDR1 is SGDLS, CDR2 YYNGEE. V shed 7 bases and J shed 8 bases, with 12 bases lying between them. The CDR3 loop spans 11 amino acids. The CDR3 nucleotides read TGTGCCAGCGGGAGGAGGGGGGGCTACACCTTC. It is translated as CASGRRGGYTF.

V usage is TRBV27 and J usage is TRBJ1-1; D gene uncertain. The CDR3 is 12 amino acids. Per germline, CDR1 MNHEY and CDR2 SMNVEV (reference sequence). V was clipped by 8 bases and J by 4 bases, with 11 bases between them. DNA for the CDR3: TGTGCCAGCTTCAGTTTCGCCACTGAAGCTTTCTTT. Its translation is CASFSFATEAFF.